This T cell receptor beta chain comes out of a study of control samples from healthy donors and cancer patients. Assay: immunoSEQ multiplex PCR; the TCRdb copy retains only in-frame clones and omits some. The table records fewer than 150,000 clones, approximately 90% of them present only once. Germline CDR1 and CDR2: LNHDA and SQIVND (reference sequence). V lost 7 bases to trimming and J lost 4 bases, with 10 bases between them. The CDR3 totals 12 residues. This TCR was sampled from a young man in good health. The sample comprised blood. V and J are TRBV19 and TRBJ1-2, with D possibly matching TRBD1 (5 bases). CDR3 in amino acids: CASKRQLYGYTF. CDR3 bases: TGTGCCAGTAAAAGACAGCTCTATGGCTACACCTTC.